One and the same sample provided the 19 T cell receptor beta chains below, sequenced in a study of shared clonotypes between healthy human individuals. Repertoires were generated with immunoSEQ multiplex PCR, while TCRdb's copy carries only in-frame clones and drops some. Counted here are roughly 1,800,000 clones, just under 95% occurring once; the ten biggest clones make up 1.2%. CD45RO negativity and positive selection for CCR7 defined naive CD8 cells, a population that excluded terminally differentiated effector memory CD45RA+ cells. Material for sequencing was naive CD8+ T cells sorted from blood. All receptors come from a man aged 18 to 35 in good health.

This chain links TRBV9 with TRBJ1-5; no firm D call. The CDR3 covers 15 residues. V lost 0 bases to trimming and J lost 1 base, with 8 bases between them. CDR1 and CDR2 from the germline V gene are SGDLS and YYNGEE. Written as DNA, the CDR3 is TGTGCCAGCAGCGTAGATGCTGGGAGCAATCAGCCCCAGCATTTT. It translates to CASSVDAGSNQPQHF.

This clone was counted between two and nine times. This chain joins TRBV10-1 and TRBJ2-7; D remains ambiguous. V was clipped by 7 bases and J by 7 bases, with 17 bases between them. This CDR3 region has 13 residues. Germline loops: CDR1 WNHNN, CDR2 SYGVQD (reference sequence). Here the CDR3 DNA reads TGCGCCAGCACGACCTCACCCTTGGGGGAGCAGTACTTC. It specifies CASTTSPLGEQYF.

V and J are TRBV4-3 and TRBJ2-2; D possibly corresponds to TRBD2 (6 bases). This CDR3 is built from 16 residues. Germline V gene sequence: CDR1 LGHNA, CDR2 YSLEER. Trimming stripped 0 bases from V and 5 bases from J, with 13 bases between. In DNA, the CDR3 is TGCGCCAGCAGCCAAGACGTCGGGAGCGTAACCGGGGAGCTGTTTTTT. Residues: CASSQDVGSVTGELFF.

This chain connects TRBV27 to TRBJ2-7, with a weak D call TRBD2 (6 bases). The ends were cut back, 1 base at V and 5 bases at J, with 12 bases in the middle. The CDR3 loop spans 14 amino acids. CDR1 MNHEY and CDR2 SMNVEV come from the germline V gene (reference sequence). CDR3 protein: CASSLFLEGHEQYF. CDR3 nucleotides: TGTGCCAGCAGTTTATTCCTGGAGGGCCACGAGCAGTACTTC.

The J gene is TRBJ1-2, the V gene TRBV19, with no clear D. Germline lookup yields CDR1 LNHDA and CDR2 SQIVND (reference sequence). Trimming cost V 5 bases and J 2 bases, with 15 bases left between them. The CDR3 is 15 amino acids. The CDR3 is CASSSDLEGNYGYTF. The CDR3 DNA reads TGTGCCAGTAGTTCCGACCTGGAGGGCAACTATGGCTACACCTTC.

Points on this clone: This CDR3 is also generated by other DNA sequences in the sample. The DNA for the CDR3 is TGTGCCAGCAGCTTAGCCCCGGGGAGCTACGAGCAGTACTTC. Protein: CASSLAPGSYEQYF. This chain connects TRBV7-9 to TRBJ2-7, with D possibly being TRBD2 (5 bases). CDR3 size: 14 residues. Germline V CDR1 and CDR2: SEHNR, FQNEAQ (reference sequence). V lost 0 bases and J lost 3, with 9 bases in between.

The chain combines TRBV13 with TRBJ2-7, with 15 bases lining up with TRBD2. Losses at the gene ends were 4 bases for V and 7 bases for J; bases not matched to a gene: 14. CDR1 and CDR2 from the germline V gene are PRHDT and FYEKMQ (reference sequence). The CDR3 covers 18 residues. The CDR3 DNA is TGTGCCAGCAGCTCTCCGGGACTAGCGGGGGGTAATAGAAGAGAGCAGTACTTC. This translates into CASSSPGLAGGNRREQYF.

Comment on this clone: Other nucleotide sequences from this sample produce the same CDR3. The V and J genes are TRBV9 and TRBJ2-7; D is unresolved. The V end lost 0 bases, the J end lost 2 bases, and 9 bases lay between the germline ends. CDR3 size: 14 residues. Germline V CDR1 and CDR2: SGDLS, YYNGEE. Here the CDR3 DNA reads TGTGCCAGCAGCGTAGGTTCAGGTCCCTACGAGCAGTACTTC. This encodes CASSVGSGPYEQYF.

This chain links TRBV7-2 with TRBJ2-5, with TRBD1 matching over 9 bases. The CDR3 sequence is 16 residues long. Germline loops: CDR1 SGHTA, CDR2 FQGNSA. The junction had 11 bases not matched to a gene; V was cut back by 4 bases and J by 5 bases. The CDR3 coding sequence is TGTGCCAGCAGCTCTCCTAGGGACAGGGTAGAGGAGACCCAGTACTTC. This codes for CASSSPRDRVEETQYF.

CDR3 sequence: CASSQSGLAGVRYNYEQYF. The CDR3 DNA is TGTGCCAGCAGCCAATCGGGGCTAGCGGGAGTACGCTACAACTACGAGCAGTACTTC. This chain connects TRBV14 to TRBJ2-7; 10 bases map to TRBD2. Germline assignment: CDR1 SGHDN and CDR2 FVKESK. The CDR3 runs to 19 residues. Germline trimming cut 2 bases from V and 3 bases from J; bases unmatched to any gene: 16.

This rearrangement joins TRBV5-1 to TRBJ2-1, with a weak D call TRBD2 (6 bases). This CDR3 has 12 residues. CDR1 is SGHRS and CDR2 is YFSETQ in the germline V gene. This CDR3 is CAMEGNYNEQFF. The CDR3, as DNA: TGCGCTATGGAGGGAAACTACAATGAGCAGTTCTTC.

This clone was seen just once. V gene TRBV5-4 combines with J gene TRBJ2-2; perhaps TRBD1 as D (5 bases). V was cut by 0 bases and J by 0 bases, with 6 bases left in between. In germline, CDR1 is SGHNT, CDR2 YYREEE (reference sequence). CDR3 size: 15 residues. The CDR3 sequence is CASSLVRANTGELFF. CDR3 DNA sequence: TGTGCCAGCAGCTTGGTCAGGGCGAACACCGGGGAGCTGTTTTTT.

Worth noting for this clone: Additional DNA sequences in this sample encode the identical CDR3. The CDR3 protein is CASSPGTGAEQYF. CDR3 nucleotide sequence: TGTGCCAGCAGCCCCGGGACAGGGGCCGAGCAGTACTTC. The chain is built from TRBV6-5 and TRBJ2-7, with TRBD1 matching over 10 bases. This CDR3 has 13 amino acids. Germline V gene lookup returns CDR1 MNHEY and CDR2 SVGAGI. After removal of 6 bases from V and 6 bases from J, the junction contained 5 bases not matched to a gene.

The chain recombines TRBV7-9 with TRBJ1-5, with 9 bases identical to TRBD1. Germline V gene lookup returns CDR1 SEHNR and CDR2 FQNEAQ (reference sequence). This CDR3 has 17 residues. The V and J ends lost 4 bases and 0 bases, in that order; junction bases with no gene match: 7. The CDR3 DNA is TGTGCCAGCAGCTCGGGACAGGGACCCTATAGCAATCAGCCCCAGCATTTT. Translated: CASSSGQGPYSNQPQHF.

The gene calls are TRBV6-6 and TRBJ2-5; 8 nucleotides line up with TRBD2. Germline trimming cut 5 bases from V and 4 bases from J; bases unmatched to any gene: 9. The germline CDR1 and CDR2 sequences are MNHNY and SVGAGI (reference sequence). The CDR3 covers 15 residues. DNA of the CDR3: TGTGCCAGCAGTACAGGGAGCGGGGGAGCAGAGACCCAGTACTTC. It translates to CASSTGSGGAETQYF.

The chain combines TRBV7-6 with TRBJ2-7, with 8 bases aligning to TRBD2. The germline V gene has CDR1 SGHVS and CDR2 FNYEAQ. CDR3 length equals 14 residues. V lost 1 base to trimming and J lost 7 bases; unmatched junction nucleotides: 6. The CDR3 DNA follows: TGTGCCAGCAGCTTAGAGGCGGGAGGAGGGGAGCAGTACTTC. This translates into CASSLEAGGGEQYF.

This chain connects TRBV9 to TRBJ2-1, with D perhaps matching TRBD2 (6 bases). This CDR3 is built from 14 residues. Germline values: CDR1 SGDLS, CDR2 YYNGEE. Between the trimmed V and J ends, which lost 2 bases and 7 bases, there was a span of 13 bases. The CDR3 protein is CASSVGGVGNEQFF. The CDR3, as DNA: TGTGCCAGCAGCGTGGGAGGAGTGGGGAATGAGCAGTTCTTC.

J is TRBJ2-7 and V is TRBV9; 8 bases line up with TRBD1. The length of the CDR3 is 15 residues. Germline V gene data show CDR1 as SGDLS and CDR2 as YYNGEE. V lost 4 bases to trimming and J lost 2 bases; unmatched junction nucleotides: 8. CDR3 DNA sequence: TGTGCCAGCAGCTACGGACAGGGCCCAACCTACGAGCAGTACTTC. It translates to CASSYGQGPTYEQYF.

The chain links TRBV6-5 to TRBJ2-2; D not certain. Germline CDR1 is MNHEY and CDR2 is SVGAGI. Between the trimmed V and J ends, which lost 5 bases and 0 bases, there was a span of 7 bases. CDR3 length equals 14 residues. The CDR3 here is CASSTISNTGELFF. For the CDR3, the DNA is TGTGCCAGCAGTACCATTTCGAACACCGGGGAGCTGTTTTTT.